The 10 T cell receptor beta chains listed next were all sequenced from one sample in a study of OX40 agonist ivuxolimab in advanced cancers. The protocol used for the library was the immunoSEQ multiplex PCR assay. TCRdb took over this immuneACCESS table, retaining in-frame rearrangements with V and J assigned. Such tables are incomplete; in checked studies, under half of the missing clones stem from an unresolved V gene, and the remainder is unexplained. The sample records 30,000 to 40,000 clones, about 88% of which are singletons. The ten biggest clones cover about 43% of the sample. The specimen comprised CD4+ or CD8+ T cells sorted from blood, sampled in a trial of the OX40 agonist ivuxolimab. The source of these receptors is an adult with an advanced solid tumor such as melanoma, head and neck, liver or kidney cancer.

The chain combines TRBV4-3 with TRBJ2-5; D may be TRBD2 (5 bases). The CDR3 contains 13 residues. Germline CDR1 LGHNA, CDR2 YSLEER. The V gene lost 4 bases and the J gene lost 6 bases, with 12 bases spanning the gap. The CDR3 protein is CASSPGVRKTQYF. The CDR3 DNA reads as TGCGCCAGCAGCCCCGGGGTAAGGAAGACCCAGTACTTC.

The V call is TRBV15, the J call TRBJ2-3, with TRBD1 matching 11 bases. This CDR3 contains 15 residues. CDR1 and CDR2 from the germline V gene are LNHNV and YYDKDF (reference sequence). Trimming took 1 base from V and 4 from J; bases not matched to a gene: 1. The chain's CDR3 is CATSRGGQGADTQYF. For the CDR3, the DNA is TGTGCCACCAGCAGAGGGGGACAGGGGGCAGATACGCAGTATTTT. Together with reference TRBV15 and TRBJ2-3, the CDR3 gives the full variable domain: DAMVIQNPRYQVTQFGKPVTLSCSQTLNHNVMYWYQQKSSQAPKLLFHYYDKDFNNEADTPDNFQSRRPNTSFCFLDIRSPGLGDTAMYLCATSRGGQGADTQYFGPGTRLTVL.

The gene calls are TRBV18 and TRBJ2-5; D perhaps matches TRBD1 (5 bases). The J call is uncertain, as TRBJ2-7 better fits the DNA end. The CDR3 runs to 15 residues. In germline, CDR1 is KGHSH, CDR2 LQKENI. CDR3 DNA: TGTGCCAGCTCATCCAGGCAGGGTGTATTCTACGAGCAGTACTTC. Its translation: CASSSRQGVFYEQYF.

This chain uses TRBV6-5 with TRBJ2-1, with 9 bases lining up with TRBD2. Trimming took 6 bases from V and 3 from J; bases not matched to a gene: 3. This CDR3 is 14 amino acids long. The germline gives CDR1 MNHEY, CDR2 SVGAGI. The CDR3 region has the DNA TGTGCCAGCAGCCCTAGCGGGGTCTACAATGAGCAGTTCTTC. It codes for CASSPSGVYNEQFF.

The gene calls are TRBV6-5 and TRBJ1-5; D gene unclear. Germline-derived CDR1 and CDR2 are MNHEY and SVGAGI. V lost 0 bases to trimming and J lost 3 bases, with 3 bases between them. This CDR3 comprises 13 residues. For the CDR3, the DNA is TGTGCCAGCAGTTACTCTAACAATCAGCCCCAGCATTTT. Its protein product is CASSYSNNQPQHF.

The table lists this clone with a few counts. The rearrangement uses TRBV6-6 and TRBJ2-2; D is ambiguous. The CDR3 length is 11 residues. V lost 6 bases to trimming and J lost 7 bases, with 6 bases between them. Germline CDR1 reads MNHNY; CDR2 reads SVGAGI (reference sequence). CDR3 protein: CASRTDGELFF. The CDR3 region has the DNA TGTGCCAGCAGAACGGACGGGGAGCTGTTTTTT.

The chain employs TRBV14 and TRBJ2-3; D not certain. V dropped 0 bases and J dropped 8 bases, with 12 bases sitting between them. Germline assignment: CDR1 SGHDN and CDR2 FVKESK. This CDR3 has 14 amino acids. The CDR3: CASSQETESTTQYF. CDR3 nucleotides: TGTGCCAGCAGCCAAGAAACAGAGTCGACTACGCAGTATTTT.

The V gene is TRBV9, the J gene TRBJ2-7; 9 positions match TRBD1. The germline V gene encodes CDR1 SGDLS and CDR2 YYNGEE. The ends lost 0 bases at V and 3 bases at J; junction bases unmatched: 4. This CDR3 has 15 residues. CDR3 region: CASSVGEGQGYEQYF. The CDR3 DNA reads TGTGCCAGCAGCGTAGGCGAGGGACAGGGCTACGAGCAGTACTTC. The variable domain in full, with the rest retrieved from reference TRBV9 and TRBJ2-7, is DSGVTQTPKHLITATGQRVTLRCSPRSGDLSVYWYQQSLDQGLQFLIQYYNGEERAKGNILERFSAQQFPDLHSELNLSSLELGDSALYFCASSVGEGQGYEQYFGPGTRLTVT.

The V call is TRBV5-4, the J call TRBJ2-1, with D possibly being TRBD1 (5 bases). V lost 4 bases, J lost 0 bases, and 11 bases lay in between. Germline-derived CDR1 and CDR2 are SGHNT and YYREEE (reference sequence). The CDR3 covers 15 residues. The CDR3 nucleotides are TGTGCCAGCAGCCCGGACATGAGCTCCTACAATGAGCAGTTCTTC. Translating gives CASSPDMSSYNEQFF.

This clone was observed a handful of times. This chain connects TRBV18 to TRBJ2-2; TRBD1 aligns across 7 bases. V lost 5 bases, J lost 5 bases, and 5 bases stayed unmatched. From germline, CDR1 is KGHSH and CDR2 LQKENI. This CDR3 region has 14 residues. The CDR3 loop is CASSTGQITGELFF. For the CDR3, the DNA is TGTGCCAGCTCAACGGGACAGATTACCGGGGAGCTGTTTTTT.